What follows is one T cell receptor beta chain and its context. Germline CDR1 and CDR2: LGHNA and YNFKEQ. The CDR3 contains 17 residues. Trimming stripped 1 base from V and 3 bases from J, with 16 bases between. Clones were sequenced by immunoSEQ multiplex PCR, and TCRdb holds only the in-frame ones, with some missing. The sample shows 90,000 or so clones, 90% of them seen only once. The data were obtained in a study of blood T cell repertoires in COVID-19. The sequence derives from a man aged 18 to 29 with COVID-19, enrolled during active disease. The sequenced sample was peripheral blood. This sequence joins TRBV4-2 and TRBJ2-1; TRBD2 is a possible D gene (5 bases). The DNA of the CDR3 is TGTGCCAGCAGCCAAGGGGCCCTAGCACAACACTACAATGAGCAGTTCTTC. It specifies CASSQGALAQHYNEQFF.